This is a list of T cell receptor beta chains from one sample in a study of blood T cell repertoires in COVID-19. Here immunoSEQ multiplex PCR was the method, and the copy in TCRdb shows in-frame clones only, minus some. The data contain 150,000 to 200,000 clones, 70% to 90% of them singletons. Sequencing was carried out using peripheral blood. The receptors come from a man aged 40-55 years with active or convalescent COVID-19. Each CDR3 is given with its conserved first and last residue. D genes are given only for firm matches. The size of a clone is reported for some rows only, either as once, few or many, or as a class for expanded clones.

>NA|TRBV27|few|TRBJ1-1
TGTGCCAGCACCCCGACAGGAATGAACACTGAAGCTTTCTTT
CASTPTGMNTEAFF
>TRBD1|TRBV7-6|few|TRBJ1-1
TGTGCCAGCAGCTTACATTGGACAGGGAACACTGAAGCTTTCTTT
CASSLHWTGNTEAFF
>TRBD2|TRBV6-2/TRBV6-3|NA|TRBJ2-3
TGTGCCAGCAGCAACAGGGCGACAGGGTCCGGGACTAGCTTGATCGATACGCAGTATTTT
CASSNRATGSGTSLIDTQYF
>TRBD2|TRBV4-1|many|TRBJ2-5
TGCGCCAGCAGCGGAGCCGCGGGAGGGCGGGGAGAGACCCAGTACTTC
CASSGAAGGRGETQYF
>TRBD1|TRBV19|NA|TRBJ1-1
TGTGCCAGTAATTCGGGGGCAGGGGGGAACACTGAAGCTTTCTTT
CASNSGAGGNTEAFF
>NA|TRBV5-4|once|TRBJ2-2
TGTGCCAGCAGCACATCCACCGGGGAGCTGTTTTTT
CASSTSTGELFF
>NA|TRBV12-3/TRBV12-4|NA|TRBJ2-1
TGTGCCAGCAGTTTTCCTTCGGGGATACAGTTCTTC
CASSFPSGIQFF
>TRBD1|TRBV6-5|NA|TRBJ2-3
TGTGCCAGCACCATCGAAGGGGGCAGCACAGATACGCAGTATTTT
CASTIEGGSTDTQYF
>NA|TRBV12-5|NA|TRBJ2-4
TGTGCTAGTGGTCCCGGAGGAAATGAAGCCAAAAACATTCAGTACTTC
CASGPGGNEAKNIQYF
>TRBD2|TRBV4-2|NA|TRBJ2-7
TGTGCCAGCAGCCAAGATCAAACGCGGGAGAGGTCGTACGAGCAGTACTTC
CASSQDQTRERSYEQYF
>TRBD1|TRBV24-1|NA|TRBJ1-6
TGTGCCACCAGTGATCTTGGACAGGGAGGATCACCCCTCCACTTT
CATSDLGQGGSPLHF
>TRBD2|TRBV11-1|NA|TRBJ2-7
TGTGCCAGCAGCTTAGCCCCGGGACTAGCGGACTACGAGCAGTACTTC
CASSLAPGLADYEQYF
>NA|TRBV11-2|NA|TRBJ2-5
TGTGCCAGCAGCTTAGGGGGGCTGGGATCGGAGACCCAGTACTTC
CASSLGGLGSETQYF
>NA|TRBV4-1|NA|TRBJ2-7
TGCGCCAGCAGCCTGGGCCCCGCTAGCGCTCAATACGAGCAGTACTTC
CASSLGPASAQYEQYF
>NA|TRBV5-4|NA|TRBJ1-1
TGTGCCAGCAGACCCGGCGGCCTGACAGTATCGAACACTGAAGCTTTCTTT
CASRPGGLTVSNTEAFF
>TRBD2|TRBV5-1|NA|TRBJ2-3
TGCGCCAGCAGTTCGCCAGCGGGGGGTTTGGATACGCAGTATTTT
CASSSPAGGLDTQYF
>NA|TRBV7-9|few|TRBJ1-1
TGTGCCAGCAGCCATAATCTGTTTGAGGGTGATGCTAGCACTGAAGCTTTCTTT
CASSHNLFEGDASTEAFF
>NA|TRBV30|NA|TRBJ1-3
TGTGCCTGGAGTCTTCCACAGGTTTACTCTGGAAACACCATATATTTT
CAWSLPQVYSGNTIYF
>NA|TRBV25-1|NA|TRBJ1-4
TGTGCCAGCAGTGATAGTTGGGGCGCGGAACTGTTTTTT
CASSDSWGAELFF
>TRBD1|TRBV6-2/TRBV6-3|once|TRBJ2-2
TGTGCCAGCAGTTTCTTTCAGGGGGCCGATGTCGGGGAGCTGTTTTTT
CASSFFQGADVGELFF
>NA|TRBV28|NA|TRBJ1-3
TGTGCCAGCAGTCCCCTTTATTTTGGAAACACCATATATTTT
CASSPLYFGNTIYF
>NA|TRBV7-2|NA|TRBJ2-7
TGTGCCAGCAGCTTAGCAACCCAGTCCTACGAGCAGTACTTC
CASSLATQSYEQYF
>TRBD2|TRBV7-2|once|TRBJ2-5
TGTGCCAGCAGCCTATGGGGGACAGCTCTAGCGGGAGGCCCCAACTTC
CASSLWGTALAGGPNF
>NA|TRBV12-3/TRBV12-4|NA|TRBJ2-5
TGTGCCAGCAGTCCAGGACTGCAAGAGACCCAGTACTTC
CASSPGLQETQYF
>NA|TRBV5-4|NA|TRBJ2-7
TGTGCCAGCAGGCCAGGGGTCCTTAAAAGCTACGAGCAGTACTTC
CASRPGVLKSYEQYF
>NA|TRBV6-2/TRBV6-3|NA|TRBJ1-2
TGTGCCAGCAGCGACCGGAGTAAGAACTATGGCTACACCTTC
CASSDRSKNYGYTF
>TRBD1|TRBV28|NA|TRBJ2-7
TGTGCCAGCAGTTCCCAGGGACAGCCAACCTACGAGCAGTACTTC
CASSSQGQPTYEQYF
>TRBD1|TRBV5-1|NA|TRBJ1-2
TGCGCCAGCAGCGGCGGGCAGGGGGTCGGAGGCTACACCTTC
CASSGGQGVGGYTF
>NA|TRBV6-5|NA|TRBJ2-1
TGTGCCAGCAAGCGCCAGGGCCCTAATGAGCAGTTCTTC
CASKRQGPNEQFF
>NA|TRBV5-1|few|TRBJ2-2
TGCGCCAGCAAATCGGGGTCCAACACCGGGGAGCTGTTTTTT
CASKSGSNTGELFF
>TRBD1|TRBV5-4|NA|TRBJ2-2
TGTGCCAGCAGCCCAGGGACAGACACCGGGGAGCTGTTTTTT
CASSPGTDTGELFF
>TRBD2|TRBV2|NA|TRBJ2-1
TGTGCCAGCAGCGAATGGTCCAAAATAGCGGGAGGAATCAATGAGCAGTTCTTC
CASSEWSKIAGGINEQFF
>NA|TRBV5-4|NA|TRBJ2-5
TGTGCCAGCAGCTCCCGTGGCGGAAGCGGAGAGACCCAGTACTTC
CASSSRGGSGETQYF
>NA|TRBV7-2|once|TRBJ1-1
TGTGCCAGCAACCACGATCGGGGGAACACTGAAGCTTTCTTT
CASNHDRGNTEAFF
>NA|TRBV9|NA|TRBJ2-7
TGTGCCAGCAGCGTAAACCCTGCGTACGAGCAGTACTTC
CASSVNPAYEQYF
>NA|TRBV7-6|NA|TRBJ1-4
TGTGCCAGCAGCTTAGCTGGGGGCTCAACTAATGAAAAACTGTTTTTT
CASSLAGGSTNEKLFF
>NA|TRBV5-1|NA|TRBJ2-1
TGCGCCAGCAGCTTGGTAGGTGGGGCCCCCTACAATGAGCAGTTCTTC
CASSLVGGAPYNEQFF
>TRBD1|TRBV12-5|NA|TRBJ1-2
TGTGCTAGTGGTTGGACAGGGCAGAACTATGGCTACACCTTC
CASGWTGQNYGYTF
>NA|TRBV28|NA|TRBJ1-5
TGTGCCAGCAGTTTACTACCCCTTACTTATCAGCCCCAGCATTTT
CASSLLPLTYQPQHF
>NA|TRBV6-5|NA|TRBJ1-2
TGTGCCACCGCCGGGGGATTGAACGGAGGGTATGGCTACACCTTC
CATAGGLNGGYGYTF
>NA|TRBV19|NA|TRBJ1-3
TGTGCCAGTAGTCCGCGGAGTCCTGGAAACACCATATATTTT
CASSPRSPGNTIYF
>TRBD2|TRBV28|once|TRBJ2-1
TGTGCCAGCAGTTTCCCGGGAGGGTCGTACAATGAGCAGTTCTTC
CASSFPGGSYNEQFF